This is a list of T cell receptor beta chains from one sample in a study of vaccination and CD4 T cells after COVID-19. What these receptors recognize is not known. One entry per CDR3 protein, called by TCRdb with MiXCR from the PCR reads. Of fewer than 6,500 distinct CDR3 sequences in the sample, around 28% were seen once. Material for sequencing was CD4+ T cells from blood, cultured in vitro. The receptors were sampled from a human donor in good health. Each CDR3 is given with its conserved first and last residue. A D gene is named only where the DNA matches it firmly. Rows give clone size only sometimes, using once, few, many, or a class for an expanded clone.

D gene: -; J gene: TRBJ2-5; clone size: -; V gene: TRBV5-1; CDR3 DNA: TGCGCCAGCAGCTTAATAGGGGTCCAAGAGACCCAGTACTTC; CDR3 protein: CASSLIGVQETQYF
D gene: -; J gene: TRBJ1-1; clone size: -; V gene: TRBV7-8; CDR3 DNA: TGTGCCAGCTCGCCAGAGCGGAACACTGAAGCTTTCTTT; CDR3 protein: CASSPERNTEAFF
D gene: -; J gene: TRBJ1-1; clone size: few; V gene: TRBV20-1; CDR3 DNA: TGCAGTGCTAGAGATGTGCCCCAGAATGAAGCTTTCTTT; CDR3 protein: CSARDVPQNEAFF
D gene: TRBD2; J gene: TRBJ2-2; clone size: once; V gene: TRBV20-1; CDR3 DNA: TGCAGTGCTAGAGATCAGGGCGGGGGGGACACCGGGGAGCTGTTTTTT; CDR3 protein: CSARDQGGGDTGELFF
D gene: -; J gene: TRBJ1-2; clone size: -; V gene: TRBV12-3/TRBV12-4; CDR3 DNA: TGTGCCAGCAGCGCAACCCGCTATGGCTACACCTTC; CDR3 protein: CASSATRYGYTF
D gene: -; J gene: TRBJ2-1; clone size: -; V gene: TRBV27; CDR3 DNA: TGTGCCAGCAGTTTATTTGTAGGAGGTCGACATGAGCAGTTCTTC; CDR3 protein: CASSLFVGGRHEQFF
D gene: TRBD1; J gene: TRBJ2-7; clone size: few; V gene: TRBV6-5; CDR3 DNA: TGTGCCAGCAGTTACTCGACAGGGGGTTTTTACGAGCAGTACTTC; CDR3 protein: CASSYSTGGFYEQYF
D gene: TRBD2; J gene: TRBJ2-2; clone size: -; V gene: TRBV27; CDR3 DNA: TGTGCCAGCAGTATACTCCTAGCGGGGGGGACCGGGGAGCTGTTTTTT; CDR3 protein: CASSILLAGGTGELFF
D gene: -; J gene: TRBJ1-5; clone size: -; V gene: TRBV2; CDR3 DNA: TGTGCCAGCAGTGAAGCCGGCTATAGCAATCAGCCCCAGCATTTT; CDR3 protein: CASSEAGYSNQPQHF
D gene: -; J gene: TRBJ2-2; clone size: -; V gene: TRBV27; CDR3 DNA: TGTGCCAGCAGTTTAGAAAGGGGAACCACCGGGGAGCTGTTTTTT; CDR3 protein: CASSLERGTTGELFF
D gene: -; J gene: TRBJ1-2; clone size: -; V gene: TRBV25-1; CDR3 DNA: TGTGCCAGCAAGTCACGGGGCTTCTATGGCTACACCTTC; CDR3 protein: CASKSRGFYGYTF
D gene: -; J gene: TRBJ2-7; clone size: few; V gene: TRBV7-9; CDR3 DNA: TGTGCCAGCAGCTTACCCGCTTCGGGGGAGCAGTACTTC; CDR3 protein: CASSLPASGEQYF
D gene: -; J gene: TRBJ1-6; clone size: -; V gene: TRBV12-3/TRBV12-4; CDR3 DNA: TGTGCCAGCAGTCCCGACGGGTATGGTTCACCCCTCCACTTT; CDR3 protein: CASSPDGYGSPLHF
D gene: -; J gene: TRBJ1-3; clone size: -; V gene: TRBV28; CDR3 DNA: TGTGCCAGCAGGGCCCAGGGTCTAGGAAACACCATATATTTT; CDR3 protein: CASRAQGLGNTIYF
D gene: -; J gene: TRBJ1-1; clone size: -; V gene: TRBV29-1; CDR3 DNA: TGCAGCGTTGTTTTGGAAGACATGAACACTGAAGCTTTCTTT; CDR3 protein: CSVVLEDMNTEAFF
D gene: TRBD1; J gene: TRBJ1-1; clone size: few; V gene: TRBV12-3/TRBV12-4; CDR3 DNA: TGTGCCAGCAGTTTCGGGGACAGGGTGGCCGCTGAAGCTTTCTTT; CDR3 protein: CASSFGDRVAAEAFF
D gene: -; J gene: TRBJ2-7; clone size: -; V gene: TRBV18; CDR3 DNA: TGTGCCAGCTCACCACCACAGGGTTCCTACGAGCAGTACTTC; CDR3 protein: CASSPPQGSYEQYF
D gene: TRBD2; J gene: TRBJ2-3; clone size: once; V gene: TRBV29-1; CDR3 DNA: TGCAGCGTTGGGCCCCCTGTCAGCGGGGCGCCCGGAGATACGCAGTATTTT; CDR3 protein: CSVGPPVSGAPGDTQYF
D gene: -; J gene: TRBJ1-2; clone size: few; V gene: TRBV7-3; CDR3 DNA: TGTGCCAGCAGCTTTTCAGGGACCTATGGCTACACCTTC; CDR3 protein: CASSFSGTYGYTF
D gene: -; J gene: TRBJ1-1; clone size: few; V gene: TRBV6-5; CDR3 DNA: TGTGCCAGCAGTTACGGTATCGGAAGGAGAAAACCGGAAGCTTTCTTT; CDR3 protein: CASSYGIGRRKPEAFF
D gene: -; J gene: TRBJ1-2; clone size: -; V gene: TRBV6-4; CDR3 DNA: TGTGCCAGCAGTGACGAAACGGGCTACACCTTC; CDR3 protein: CASSDETGYTF
D gene: -; J gene: TRBJ1-1; clone size: once; V gene: TRBV10-2; CDR3 DNA: TGCGCCAGCAGACAGGGTCTTCTACCGAGGACTGAAGCTTTCTTT; CDR3 protein: CASRQGLLPRTEAFF
D gene: -; J gene: TRBJ2-7; clone size: few; V gene: TRBV12-3/TRBV12-4; CDR3 DNA: TGTGCCAGCAGTTTGCAGTACGAGCAGTACTTC; CDR3 protein: CASSLQYEQYF
D gene: -; J gene: TRBJ1-6; clone size: few; V gene: TRBV7-9; CDR3 DNA: TGTGCCAGCAGCCCGTCGAGAGATTCACCCCTCCACTTT; CDR3 protein: CASSPSRDSPLHF
D gene: -; J gene: TRBJ2-7; clone size: few; V gene: TRBV20-1; CDR3 DNA: TGCAGTGCTAGTAGGGGGGGCTACGAGCAGTACTTC; CDR3 protein: CSASRGGYEQYF
D gene: -; J gene: TRBJ1-1; clone size: -; V gene: TRBV25-1; CDR3 DNA: TGTGCCAGCCAGGCGTACATGAACACTGAAGCTTTCTTT; CDR3 protein: CASQAYMNTEAFF
D gene: -; J gene: TRBJ1-2; clone size: few; V gene: TRBV7-8; CDR3 DNA: TGTGCCAGCAGCTTAAGGGAAGGGGTGAACTATGGCTACACCTTC; CDR3 protein: CASSLREGVNYGYTF